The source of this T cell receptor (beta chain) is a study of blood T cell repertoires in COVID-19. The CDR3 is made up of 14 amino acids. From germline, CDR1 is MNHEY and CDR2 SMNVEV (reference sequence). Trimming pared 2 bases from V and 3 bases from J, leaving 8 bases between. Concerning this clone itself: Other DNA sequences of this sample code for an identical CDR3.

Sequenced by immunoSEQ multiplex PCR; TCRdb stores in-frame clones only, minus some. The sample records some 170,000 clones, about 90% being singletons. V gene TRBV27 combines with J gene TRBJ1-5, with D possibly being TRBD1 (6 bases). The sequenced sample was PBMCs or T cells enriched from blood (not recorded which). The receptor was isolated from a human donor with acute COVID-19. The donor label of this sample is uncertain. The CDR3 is CASSLTGSNQPQHF. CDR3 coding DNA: TGTGCCAGCAGTTTAACAGGGTCCAATCAGCCCCAGCATTTT.